What follows are 26 T cell receptor beta chains derived from one specimen sequenced in a study of T cells after yellow fever vaccination. TCRdb redid the calling of the 5' RACE reads with MiXCR, one entry per CDR3 protein. Of about 320,000 distinct CDR3 sequences in the sample, roughly 6.8% were seen once. Sequences were derived from PBMCs, sampled about 41 days after the first yellow fever vaccination. The receptors shown here come from a man between 18 and 29 years old who received the YFV17D yellow fever vaccine.

This sequence joins TRBV10-3 and TRBJ2-2; D is tentatively TRBD1 or TRBD2 (6 bases each). Trimming removed 11 bases at V and 0 bases at J, with 13 bases between. This CDR3 is built from 14 residues. CDR1 and CDR2 (germline): ENHRY, SYGVKD. The CDR3 loop is CASGGDTNTGELFF. Here the CDR3 DNA reads TGTGCCTCGGGCGGGGACACGAACACCGGGGAGCTGTTTTTT.

This clonotype was seen repeatedly, ten times or more. This chain connects TRBV27 to TRBJ2-1; 8 bases are a match to TRBD2. The CDR3 covers 14 residues. The germline V gene encodes CDR1 MNHEY and CDR2 SMNVEV (reference sequence). V dropped 6 bases and J dropped 7; count of bases not matched to a gene: 8. Written as DNA, the CDR3 is TGTGCCAGCAGCCTGGAGCGGGGGTGGAATGAGCAGTTCTTC. Protein sequence: CASSLERGWNEQFF.

This clonotype was seen a handful of times. The V and J genes are TRBV4-1 and TRBJ2-5, with TRBD2 matching 9 bases. Per germline, CDR1 MGHRA and CDR2 YSYEKL. V lost 1 base to trimming and J lost 5 bases; unmatched junction nucleotides: 11. The CDR3 extends over 17 amino acids. The CDR3 sequence: CASSQGLLAGLQETQYF. CDR3 nucleotide sequence: TGCGCCAGCAGCCAAGGGCTGCTAGCGGGGCTCCAGGAGACCCAGTACTTC.

This clonotype was counted many times. V gene TRBV7-2 combines with J gene TRBJ2-5; 7 nucleotides agree with TRBD2. The CDR3 is 13 residues long. The germline gives CDR1 SGHTA, CDR2 FQGNSA. V lost 2 bases and J lost 5; bases outside the gene matches: 2. The DNA for the CDR3 is TGTGCCAGCAGCTTAAACGGGGGGGAGACCCAGTACTTC. Translating it yields CASSLNGGETQYF.

This clonotype showed up many times. The chain joins TRBV10-3 to TRBJ1-1; D is possibly TRBD1 (6 bases). The V end lost 6 bases, the J end lost 2 bases, and 13 bases lay between the germline ends. Germline V lookup: CDR1 ENHRY, CDR2 SYGVKD. The length of the CDR3 is 14 residues. CDR3 coding DNA: TGTGCCATCAGGATTGACAGGACAAACACTGAAGCTTTCTTT. This translates into CAIRIDRTNTEAFF.

The rearrangement joins TRBV20-1 to TRBJ2-3; no definite D call. V lost 1 base and J lost 2, with 7 bases in between. Per the germline V gene, CDR1 is DFQATT and CDR2 is SNEGSKA (reference sequence). This CDR3 region has 13 residues. The CDR3 bases are TGCAGTGCTAGAGTATTAGTCACAGATACGCAGTATTTT. Amino acids: CSARVLVTDTQYF.

The rearrangement joins TRBV7-9 to TRBJ1-2, with no clear D. Germline CDR1 SEHNR, CDR2 FQNEAQ (reference sequence). Trimming took 4 bases from V and 0 from J, leaving 6 bases between them. This CDR3 has 13 amino acids. In nucleotides, the CDR3 is TGTGCCAGCAGCTCCCCGTCTAACTATGGCTACACCTTC. Translated, it gives CASSSPSNYGYTF.

This clonotype was counted between two and nine times. The chain joins TRBV7-8 to TRBJ1-6; TRBD1 is a possible D gene (6 bases). The germline gives CDR1 SGHVS, CDR2 FQNEAQ. V lost 3 bases, J lost 4 bases, and 13 bases lay in between. The CDR3 is 16 residues long. The CDR3 here is CASSFAGQIYNSPLHF. The CDR3 DNA is TGTGCCAGCAGCTTCGCGGGACAAATATATAATTCACCCCTCCACTTT. The full variable domain, its missing parts supplied by reference TRBV7-8 and TRBJ1-6, is GAGVSQSPRYKVAKRGQDVALRCDPISGHVSLFWYQQALGQGPEFLTYFQNEAQLDKSGLPSDRFFAERPEGSVSTLKIQRTQQEDSAVYLCASSFAGQIYNSPLHFGNGTRLTVT.

This sequence joins TRBV7-2 and TRBJ2-7; D tentatively reads TRBD1 or TRBD2 (7 bases each). The germline V gene encodes CDR1 SGHTA and CDR2 FQGNSA. The CDR3 sequence is 15 residues long. V lost 8 bases and J 0 bases, leaving 17 bases between the germline ends. The CDR3 loop reads CASAGGEINSYEQYV. CDR3 bases: TGTGCCAGCGCAGGGGGGGAAATAAACTCCTACGAGCAGTACGTC.

This sequence joins TRBV18 and TRBJ2-7, with D possibly TRBD2 on 5 matching bases. This CDR3 has 14 residues. The V gene's germline CDR1 is KGHSH and CDR2 LQKENI. V shed 1 base and J shed 5 bases, with 12 bases lying between them. The CDR3 here is CASSPRMGVDEQYF. The CDR3 bases are TGTGCCAGCTCACCACGTATGGGAGTTGACGAGCAGTACTTC.

This clonotype was recorded a few times. The chain has TRBV13 and TRBJ2-7; unclear D gene. The length of the CDR3 is 16 residues. The V and J ends lost 5 bases and 1 base respectively, with 18 bases between them. Germline V lookup: CDR1 PRHDT, CDR2 FYEKMQ (reference sequence). CDR3 bases: TGTGCCAGCAGCCACAACCGTCCTCCCAGGTCCTACGAGCAGTACTTC. It translates to CASSHNRPPRSYEQYF.

The chain joins TRBV6-5 to TRBJ2-1; D tentatively reads TRBD1 or TRBD2 (5 bases each). The CDR3 consists of 14 residues. V was trimmed by 2 bases and J by 0 bases, leaving 5 bases between them. CDR1 MNHEY and CDR2 SVGAGI come from the germline V gene. The CDR3 protein is CASSYGTSYNEQFF. The CDR3 DNA is TGTGCCAGCAGTTACGGGACCTCCTACAATGAGCAGTTCTTC.

In its sample, this clonotype was seen a few times. The chain uses TRBV30 and TRBJ2-5; TRBD2 might be the D (6 bases). This CDR3 is built from 13 residues. The V end lost 4 bases, the J end lost 5 bases, and 14 bases lay between the germline ends. The germline V gene has CDR1 GTSNPN and CDR2 SVGIG (reference sequence). Here the CDR3 reads CAWIGGFRETQYF. For the CDR3, the DNA is TGTGCCTGGATCGGGGGTTTTCGGGAGACCCAGTACTTC. Based on the CDR3 plus reference TRBV30 and TRBJ2-5, the full variable domain is SQTIHQWPATLVQPVGSPLSLECTVEGTSNPNLYWYRQAAGRGLQLLFYSVGIGQISSEVPQNLSASRPQDRQFILSSKKLLLSDSGFYLCAWIGGFRETQYFGPGTRLLVL.

In this sample, this clonotype turned up a few times. The chain's CDR3 is CSARESSGGVGTKNIQYF. The CDR3 bases are TGCAGTGCTAGAGAATCTAGCGGGGGGGTCGGAACCAAAAACATTCAGTACTTC. The chain links TRBV20-1 to TRBJ2-4, with 12 bases matching TRBD2. V lost 0 bases to trimming and J lost 2 bases; unmatched junction nucleotides: 8. This CDR3 region has 18 residues. Germline V gene lookup returns CDR1 DFQATT and CDR2 SNEGSKA (reference sequence).

This clonotype has only a few counts. The V and J genes are TRBV29-1 and TRBJ2-1, with 9 bases aligning to TRBD2. CDR3 length: 15 amino acids. With V trimmed by 6 bases and J by 1 base, 7 bases remained unmatched. The germline V gene has CDR1 SQVTM and CDR2 ANQGSEA. CDR3 coding DNA: TGCAGCGTACAGACTAGCGGCCCATCCTACAATGAGCAGTTCTTC. As protein: CSVQTSGPSYNEQFF.

This clonotype was observed at least ten times. The CDR3 nucleotides read TGCAGTGCGCGCCGGGACAGGGGCACAGATACGCAGTATTTT. Protein product: CSARRDRGTDTQYF. The chain joins TRBV20-1 to TRBJ2-3; 9 bases line up with TRBD1. Per the germline V gene, CDR1 is DFQATT and CDR2 is SNEGSKA (reference sequence). V lost 6 bases to trimming and J lost 1 base; unmatched junction nucleotides: 5. There are 14 residues in the CDR3.

CDR3 nucleotides: TGTGCCACCAGTGATTTAACTAGCGGGGTGATCAGCTCCTACAATGAGCAGTTCTTC. Protein product: CATSDLTSGVISSYNEQFF. The V and J genes are TRBV24-1 and TRBJ2-1; 10 positions match TRBD2. J was trimmed by 0 bases and V by 1 base; bases with no gene match: 8. Looked up from germline, CDR1 is KGHDR and CDR2 is SFDVKD. There are 19 residues in the CDR3.

This clonotype was picked up a small number of times. The rearrangement joins TRBV5-5 to TRBJ1-2; D is possibly TRBD1 (5 bases). Trimming cost V 1 base and J 8 bases, with 15 bases left between them. CDR3 size: 14 residues. Per germline, CDR1 SGHKS and CDR2 YYEKEE (reference sequence). The CDR3 reads CASSLFLGPGGYTF. CDR3 nucleotides: TGTGCCAGCAGCTTGTTTCTGGGGCCGGGGGGCTACACCTTC.

This clonotype was counted between two and nine times. The chain is built from TRBV12-3 or TRBV12-4 and TRBJ2-3; TRBD2 agrees at 9 bases. J lost 6 bases, V lost 6 bases, and 7 bases had no gene match. There are 14 residues in the CDR3. The chain's CDR3 is CASRLAGGGDTQYF. CDR3 coding DNA: TGTGCCAGCAGACTAGCGGGTGGGGGTGATACGCAGTATTTT.

The chain is built from TRBV28 and TRBJ2-2; D possibly uses TRBD1 or TRBD2 (7 bases each). Per germline, CDR1 MDHEN and CDR2 SYDVKM. This CDR3 contains 16 residues. V was trimmed by 6 bases and J by 3 bases, leaving 17 bases between them. CDR3 protein: CASRPGGGRDTGELFF. The CDR3 DNA follows: TGTGCCAGCAGACCAGGGGGGGGTAGAGACACCGGGGAGCTGTTTTTT.

This sequence joins TRBV4-3 and TRBJ2-6; a possible D gene is TRBD1 (6 bases). The V gene's germline CDR1 is LGHNA and CDR2 YSLEER. Between the trimmed V and J ends, which lost 4 bases and 1 base, there was a span of 11 bases. CDR3 length: 16 residues. For the CDR3, the DNA is TGCGCCAGCAGCCGAGAACAGGGATCTGGGGCCAACGTCCTGACTTTC. Residues: CASSREQGSGANVLTF.

The chain recombines TRBV6-1 with TRBJ2-1; TRBD2 aligns across 12 bases. The germline V gene encodes CDR1 MNHNS and CDR2 SASEGT. V was pared by 6 bases and J by 8 bases, with 11 bases of the junction left unmatched. CDR3 size: 16 residues. The CDR3 sequence is CASSRPLAGGPYEQFF. CDR3 DNA sequence: TGTGCCAGCAGCAGACCTCTAGCGGGGGGGCCATATGAGCAGTTCTTC.

This clonotype was observed a handful of times. The chain is built from TRBV9 and TRBJ1-2; D is ambiguous. The germline V gene encodes CDR1 SGDLS and CDR2 YYNGEE. This CDR3 is 14 amino acids long. V shed 0 bases and J shed 6 bases, with 12 bases lying between them. CDR3 sequence (DNA): TGTGCCAGCAGCGTAGGGCCGGGATCGAATGGCTACACCTTC. It translates to CASSVGPGSNGYTF.

Regarding this clonotype: This may stem from a read error, because a much larger clone lies one nucleotide away. The chain employs TRBV29-1 and TRBJ2-7; tentatively, D is TRBD1 (6 bases). Trimming removed 4 bases from V and 0 bases from J, with 7 bases in between. This CDR3 region has 12 residues. Germline lookup yields CDR1 SQVTM and CDR2 ANQGSEA. CDR3 protein: CSVADSSYEQYV. CDR3 nucleotides: TGCAGCGTTGCGGACAGCTCCTACGAGCAGTACGTC.

This clonotype showed up just a few times. This sequence joins TRBV10-3 and TRBJ2-5; D is possibly TRBD1 (5 bases). Trimming took off 0 bases at V and 4 bases at J, with 9 bases between the two ends. The CDR3 has 14 residues. CDR1 and CDR2 (germline): ENHRY, SYGVKD. CDR3 nucleotides: TGTGCCATCAGTGAGTCGGGCAGGGCAGAGACCCAGTACTTC. This gives the protein CAISESGRAETQYF.

This clonotype has just a few counts. The gene calls are TRBV12-3 or TRBV12-4 and TRBJ2-1; 11 bases fit TRBD2. The CDR3 covers 15 residues. J lost 4 bases, V lost 6 bases, and 5 bases had no gene match. The CDR3 sequence: CASSYPSGGYNEQFF. CDR3 nucleotides: TGTGCCAGCAGCTACCCTAGCGGGGGGTACAATGAGCAGTTCTTC.